The 20 T cell receptor beta chains reported below all come from one sample, sequenced in a study of control samples from healthy donors and cancer patients. The table came from immunoSEQ multiplex PCR; TCRdb's copy has only in-frame clones and leaves some out. The table includes more than 30,000 clones, 94% detected once. Sequenced material: blood. Receptors originate from a man in his sixties in good health.

J is TRBJ2-1 and V is TRBV5-1; TRBD1 matches 8 bases. Germline assignment: CDR1 SGHRS and CDR2 YFSETQ. After removal of 0 bases from V and 4 bases from J, the junction contained 6 bases not matched to a gene. The CDR3 covers 16 residues. In DNA form, the CDR3 reads TGCGCCAGCAGCTTGGCCGAGGACAGGGAGTACAATGAGCAGTTCTTC. Its translation: CASSLAEDREYNEQFF.

The CDR3 bases are TGTGCCAGCAGCTTATTTGGGGAGACCCAGTACTTC. This codes for CASSLFGETQYF. The chain employs TRBV11-2 and TRBJ2-5; unclear D gene. CDR1 is SGHAT, CDR2 FQNNGV, per germline. The CDR3 has 12 amino acids. Trimming removed 2 bases at V and 5 bases at J, with 6 bases between.

In its sample, this clone was seen once. The chain has TRBV19 and TRBJ1-2; perhaps TRBD1 as D (5 bases). Trimming shortened V by 3 bases and J by 8 bases, and 13 bases separated the two germline ends. The CDR3 is made up of 13 amino acids. The V gene's germline CDR1 is LNHDA and CDR2 SQIVND (reference sequence). This CDR3 is CASSIGGGFGYTF. The CDR3 nucleotides read TGTGCCAGTAGTATCGGCGGGGGGTTCGGCTACACCTTC.

The chain couples TRBV19 to TRBJ1-6; 8 bases are shared with TRBD1. Germline loops: CDR1 LNHDA, CDR2 SQIVND (reference sequence). V gave up 3 bases and J gave up 7 bases; unmatched junction bases: 5. CDR3 length: 15 residues. The CDR3 loop reads CASSIGYRGNSPLHF. The CDR3 coding sequence is TGTGCCAGTAGTATTGGTTACAGGGGGAATTCACCCCTCCACTTT.

The chain uses TRBV6-5 and TRBJ1-2, with 9 bases identical to TRBD1. Germline V gene data show CDR1 as MNHEY and CDR2 as SVGAGI. Germline trimming cut 6 bases from V and 2 bases from J; bases unmatched to any gene: 4. The CDR3 extends over 14 amino acids. CDR3 sequence (DNA): TGTGCCAGCAGCCGGGACAGGGAGAACTATGGCTACACCTTC. Translating it yields CASSRDRENYGYTF.

This chain uses TRBV18 with TRBJ1-3; 9 bases fit TRBD1. With 5 bases clipped from V and 2 bases from J, the junction kept 4 bases outside the gene matches. The germline CDR1 and CDR2 sequences are KGHSH and LQKENI. The CDR3 contains 15 residues. The CDR3 loop reads CASSDNRGPGNTIYF. The CDR3 DNA is TGTGCCAGCTCAGACAACAGGGGGCCTGGAAACACCATATATTTT.

The rearrangement links TRBV7-2 to TRBJ2-1, with D perhaps matching TRBD1 (5 bases). The CDR3 runs 15 residues. Germline CDR1 is SGHTA and CDR2 is FQGNSA. V was trimmed by 5 bases and J by 5 bases, leaving 16 bases between them. The CDR3 spells CASSTRTSAHNEQFF. CDR3 in DNA: TGTGCCAGCAGCACTCGGACATCCGCCCACAATGAGCAGTTCTTC. The variable domain in full, with the rest retrieved from reference TRBV7-2 and TRBJ2-1, is GAGVSQSPSNKVTEKGKDVELRCDPISGHTALYWYRQSLGQGLEFLIYFQGNSAPDKSGLPSDRFSAERTGGSVSTLTIQRTQQEDSAVYLCASSTRTSAHNEQFFGPGTRLTVL.

The table lists this clone with a few counts. The CDR3 region has the DNA TGTGCCAGCAGCTTAGCCGGAAACGGCCAGCCCCAGCATTTT. Its translation: CASSLAGNGQPQHF. V is TRBV7-9 and J is TRBJ1-5, with D hard to call. This CDR3 has 14 residues. CDR1 and CDR2 (germline): SEHNR, FQNEAQ (reference sequence). V was pared by 0 bases and J by 7 bases, with 10 bases between. Supplemented by reference TRBV7-9 and TRBJ1-5, the full variable domain reads DTGVSQNPRHKITKRGQNVTFRCDPISEHNRLYWYRQTLGQGPEFLTYFQNEAQLEKSRLLSDRFSAERPKGSFSTLEIQRTEQGDSAMYLCASSLAGNGQPQHFGDGTRLSIL.

The chain has TRBV12-3 or TRBV12-4 and TRBJ1-5; D is uncertain. CDR3 length: 13 amino acids. Trimming removed 0 bases at V and 4 bases at J, with 4 bases between. CDR3 nucleotides: TGTGCCAGCAGTTTAGCTTTTAATCAGCCCCAGCATTTT. It yields the protein CASSLAFNQPQHF.

This clone was seen only once. The chain couples TRBV28 to TRBJ1-6; D is possibly TRBD1 (6 bases). Trimming cost V 5 bases and J 8 bases, with 13 bases left between them. This CDR3 is 14 amino acids long. From germline, CDR1 is MDHEN and CDR2 SYDVKM. The CDR3 DNA sequence: TGTGCCAGCAGTACCACAGGGACGCATTCACCCCTCCACTTT. This encodes CASSTTGTHSPLHF.

This chain joins TRBV6-2 or TRBV6-3 and TRBJ2-3; D is possibly TRBD1 (6 bases). The CDR3 sequence is 15 residues long. The V and J ends lost 2 bases and 2 bases respectively, with 11 bases between them. Germline CDR1 and CDR2: MNHEY and SVGEGT. CDR3 loop: CASSYQRGITDTQYF. DNA of the CDR3: TGTGCCAGCAGTTACCAGAGGGGGATCACAGATACGCAGTATTTT.

The genes are TRBV7-2 and TRBJ1-1, with 7 bases aligning to TRBD1. V gave up 2 bases and J gave up 5 bases; unmatched junction bases: 5. Germline V gives CDR1 SGHTA, CDR2 FQGNSA. This CDR3 spans 14 amino acids. The CDR3 DNA reads TGTGCCAGCAGCTTACGACAGGGAGGGACTGAAGCTTTCTTT. Its protein is CASSLRQGGTEAFF.

The chain joins TRBV18 to TRBJ2-1, with 11 positions matching TRBD2. Trimming cost V 2 bases and J 8 bases; bases outside gene matches: 17. Germline V CDR1 and CDR2: KGHSH, LQKENI. The CDR3 runs 19 residues. This CDR3 reads CASSPMGLAVLTTTDEQFF. For the CDR3, the DNA is TGTGCCAGCTCACCAATGGGACTAGCGGTCCTTACAACTACGGATGAGCAGTTCTTC.

The DNA for the CDR3 is TGTGCCAGCAGCTTATATGGCGGGGTGATCGTCGATACGCAGTATTTT. Encoded protein: CASSLYGGVIVDTQYF. The rearrangement links TRBV7-8 to TRBJ2-3, with D maybe TRBD2 (6 bases). V was shortened by 2 bases and J by 6 bases, with 18 bases between the two germline ends. Germline V lookup: CDR1 SGHVS, CDR2 FQNEAQ. The CDR3 extends over 16 amino acids.

The rearrangement joins TRBV12-3 or TRBV12-4 to TRBJ2-7; D may match TRBD1 or TRBD2 (6 bases each). The CDR3 has 13 amino acids. V lost 9 bases and J 2 bases, leaving 14 bases between the germline ends. This CDR3 reads CASSEGGPYEQYF. The DNA of the CDR3 is TGTGCCAGTAGTGAGGGGGGACCCTACGAGCAGTACTTC.

V is TRBV14 and J is TRBJ1-4, with 12 bases identical to TRBD1. Germline CDR1 is SGHDN and CDR2 is FVKESK. The CDR3 spans 17 residues. V lost 4 bases and J lost 6; bases outside the gene matches: 9. CDR3 DNA: TGTGCCAGCAGCCGAGCCGGGACAGGGGGCAGGGATGAAAAACTGTTTTTT. Its translation: CASSRAGTGGRDEKLFF.

V usage is TRBV14 and J usage is TRBJ1-4; D is unclear. This CDR3 has 14 amino acids. The germline V and J ends were trimmed by 1 base and 11 bases, with 14 bases remaining between them. The germline V gene has CDR1 SGHDN and CDR2 FVKESK. The CDR3 spells CASSQGSLGGKLFF. The CDR3 region has the DNA TGTGCCAGCAGCCAAGGGAGTCTGGGAGGGAAACTGTTTTTT.

The table lists this clone with a few counts. V usage is TRBV10-1 and J usage is TRBJ1-1; D is perhaps TRBD1 (6 bases). CDR1 and CDR2 (germline): WNHNN, SYGVQD (reference sequence). The ends were cut back, 4 bases at V and 5 bases at J, with 11 bases in the middle. This CDR3 has 13 residues. For the CDR3, the DNA is TGCGCCAGCAGTGCGGGGGGGCGTACTGAAGCTTTCTTT. This codes for CASSAGGRTEAFF.

This chain links TRBV18 with TRBJ2-7, with TRBD2 matching over 12 bases. The CDR3 totals 17 residues. CDR1 and CDR2 (germline): KGHSH, LQKENI. Losses at the gene ends were 3 bases for V and 0 bases for J; bases not matched to a gene: 6. As DNA, the CDR3 is TGTGCCAGCTCACCCACTAGCGGGGGGTCCAGCTCCTACGAGCAGTACTTC. Its translation: CASSPTSGGSSSYEQYF.

This chain connects TRBV6-2 or TRBV6-3 to TRBJ1-2, with 7 bases identical to TRBD1. The germline CDR1 and CDR2 sequences are MNHEY and SVGEGT. Trimming took 5 bases from V and 0 from J; bases not matched to a gene: 12. The CDR3 is 17 residues long. As DNA, the CDR3 is TGTGCCAGCAGTACAAGGGGGACAGCGAATTCTAACTATGGCTACACCTTC. This sequence encodes CASSTRGTANSNYGYTF.